This TCR beta chain was captured in a study of shared clonotypes between healthy human individuals. Looking at the study overall: CD4 naive and CD4 memory each took three plates per donor, while CD8 naive took two and CD8 memory one.

Sequencing was performed with immunoSEQ multiplex PCR; in TCRdb, only in-frame clones are kept and a portion is missing. The sample yields millions of clones, about 93% seen once. Germline V gene data show CDR1 as SGHNT and CDR2 as YYREEE (reference sequence). This CDR3 has 16 residues. Trimming pared 4 bases from V and 0 bases from J, leaving 17 bases between. Naive-designated CD8 cells lacked CD45RO, were positively enriched for CCR7, and omitted terminally differentiated effector memory CD45RA+ cells. This clone occurred once. Antigen specificity is unknown. Study-level results: Estimated richness was generally greater in naive than memory subsets.

This sequence joins TRBV5-4 and TRBJ2-7; TRBD1 might be the D (6 bases). The sample taken for sequencing was naive CD8+ T cells from PBMCs. The sequence was obtained from a man between 18 and 35 years old in good health. Some clones in this sample may be carry-over from other donors' samples. The CDR3 loop reads CASSPMGTMSSYEQYF. CDR3 nucleotides: TGTGCCAGCAGCCCGATGGGGACAATGAGCTCCTACGAGCAGTACTTC. Based on the CDR3 plus reference TRBV5-4 and TRBJ2-7, the full variable domain is ETGVTQSPTHLIKTRGQQVTLRCSSQSGHNTVSWYQQALGQGPQFIFQYYREEENGRGNFPPRFSGLQFPNYSSELNVNALELDDSALYLCASSPMGTMSSYEQYFGPGTRLTVT.